This TCR beta chain was recorded in a study of neurological immune-mediated disorders. Study-level results: The study found no CDR3 amino acid sequences shared by expanded clones across subjects, suggesting private repertoires in all groups.

This clonotype has a count of ten or more. Its antigen is currently unknown. The cDNA came from 5'RACE with 10-nucleotide random UMIs. Over 160 million TCR-beta sequences from 15-18 subjects were obtained in each sequencing run. TCRdb reprocessed the 5' RACE reads via MiXCR and lists one record per CDR3 protein. The sample records around 20,000 distinct CDR3 sequences, about an eighth being singletons. Germline V lookup: CDR1 DFQATT, CDR2 SNEGSKA (reference sequence). Between the trimmed V and J ends, which lost 2 bases and 4 bases, there was a span of 14 bases. CDR3 length: 14 amino acids. Unsorted libraries used 2 million PBMCs kept at -80 degrees C.

This TCR was recovered from a woman in her sixties with HTLV-1-associated myelopathy (HAM/TSP). Input material: PBMCs. The chain combines TRBV20-1 with TRBJ2-5, with a tentative D call TRBD2 (7 bases). This chain's CDR3 is CSARRGAGGETQYF. The CDR3, as DNA: TGCAGTGCTAGACGGGGGGCCGGCGGAGAGACCCAGTACTTC.